One T cell receptor (beta chain) is described in this entry. Noted time point: blood at routine non-recurrence follow-up after resection. Sequencing of whole RNA from tumor, nontumor lung or frozen PBMC involved no sorting. This CDR3 spans 17 amino acids. Germline assignment: CDR1 LGHNT and CDR2 FRNRAP. Trimming at V came to 1 base and at J to 7 bases, leaving 5 bases not matched to a gene. This entry comes from a study of spatial heterogeneity in lung cancer. Each CDR3 protein gets one entry after TCRdb re-called the 5' RACE reads with MiXCR. The sample shows about 36,000 distinct CDR3 sequences, 6% to 9.5% of them seen only once.

V usage is TRBV12-5 and J usage is TRBJ2-1, with 15 positions matching TRBD2. This TCR came from a male donor with early-stage non-small cell lung cancer. The material sequenced was PBMCs, taken at follow-up. CDR3 in amino acids: CASGLGTGTSGRNEQFF. Here the CDR3 DNA reads TGTGCTAGTGGTTTGGGAACCGGGACTAGCGGGAGGAATGAGCAGTTCTTC.